The next 17 T cell receptor beta chains were all read from a single sample in a study of blood T cell repertoires in COVID-19. Clones were sequenced by immunoSEQ multiplex PCR, and TCRdb holds only the in-frame ones, with some missing. Of hundreds of thousands of clones listed, roughly 89% were seen once; the top ten hold under 8.5%. Sequenced input: peripheral blood. All receptors come from a woman aged 50 to 60 with COVID-19, enrolled during active disease.

This chain uses TRBV18 with TRBJ2-7; D is possibly TRBD1 (5 bases). CDR3 size: 14 residues. Per germline, CDR1 KGHSH and CDR2 LQKENI. The V and J ends lost 0 bases and 7 bases respectively, with 13 bases between them. CDR3 amino acids: CASSPPGPSLEQYF. As DNA, the CDR3 is TGTGCCAGCTCACCACCGGGGCCTTCTCTGGAGCAGTACTTC.

This clone was seen just once. Other DNA sequences of this sample code for an identical CDR3. The chain uses TRBV27 and TRBJ2-2, with D possibly matching TRBD2 (5 bases). Trimming removed 2 bases from V and 1 base from J, with 5 bases in between. Germline CDR1 MNHEY, CDR2 SMNVEV (reference sequence). CDR3 length: 14 residues. Written as DNA, the CDR3 is TGTGCCAGCAGTTTAAGCGGGAACACCGGGGAGCTGTTTTTT. This translates into CASSLSGNTGELFF.

The genes are TRBV7-9 and TRBJ2-3, with TRBD2 matching 12 bases. V gave up 2 bases and J gave up 0 bases; unmatched junction bases: 3. CDR1 is SEHNR, CDR2 FQNEAQ, per germline (reference sequence). This CDR3 is built from 17 residues. CDR3 nucleotides: TGTGCCAGCAGCTTATGGACTAGCGGGGTTAGCACAGATACGCAGTATTTT. It specifies CASSLWTSGVSTDTQYF. The full variable domain, rest sourced from reference TRBV7-9 and TRBJ2-3, is DTGVSQNPRHKITKRGQNVTFRCDPISEHNRLYWYRQTLGQGPEFLTYFQNEAQLEKSRLLSDRFSAERPKGSFSTLEIQRTEQGDSAMYLCASSLWTSGVSTDTQYFGPGTRLTVL.

The CDR3, as DNA: TGTGCCAGCTCACCGGCCGGGGTGGGCACTGAAGCTTTCTTT. This encodes CASSPAGVGTEAFF. The chain combines TRBV18 with TRBJ1-1, with D unresolved. Germline CDR1 and CDR2: KGHSH and LQKENI. Deletions cut 3 bases from V and 4 bases from J, with 12 bases between. The CDR3 is made up of 14 amino acids.

The chain couples TRBV19 to TRBJ1-2, with D tentatively TRBD1 (5 bases). V was clipped by 4 bases and J by 2 bases, with 11 bases between them. The CDR3 consists of 14 residues. Germline V gene data show CDR1 as LNHDA and CDR2 as SQIVND (reference sequence). DNA for the CDR3: TGTGCCAGTAGTACCTCGGGGGGGAACTATGGCTACACCTTC. This translates into CASSTSGGNYGYTF.

The rearrangement joins TRBV28 to TRBJ2-7, with D perhaps TRBD1 (6 bases). The CDR3 covers 15 residues. In germline, CDR1 is MDHEN, CDR2 SYDVKM. Deletions cut 7 bases from V and 3 bases from J, with 19 bases between. The CDR3 is CASTLTGIGDYEQYF. In DNA, the CDR3 is TGTGCCAGCACCTTAACAGGGATCGGGGACTACGAGCAGTACTTC. Looking up the rest from reference TRBV28 and TRBJ2-7 gives the full variable domain: DVKVTQSSRYLVKRTGEKVFLECVQDMDHENMFWYRQDPGLGLRLIYFSYDVKMKEKGDIPEGYSVSREKKERFSLILESASTNQTSMYLCASTLTGIGDYEQYFGPGTRLTVT.

The rearrangement joins TRBV10-3 to TRBJ1-1; TRBD1 matches 8 bases. Germline CDR1 and CDR2: ENHRY and SYGVKD. This CDR3 comprises 15 residues. Trimming at V came to 0 bases and at J to 1 base, leaving 1 base not matched to a gene. This chain's CDR3 is CAISESTGGNTEAFF. CDR3 DNA sequence: TGTGCCATCAGTGAGTCAACAGGGGGGAACACTGAAGCTTTCTTT.

With respect to this clone: At one end the junction does not follow the germline gene, possibly because of a read error. The sample has other DNA sequences that encode this CDR3 too. The V gene is TRBV2, the J gene TRBJ1-6; the match to TRBD1 covers 7 bases. Germline V gene data show CDR1 as SNHLY and CDR2 as FYNNEI. The CDR3 has 13 amino acids. This CDR3 is CASSLTGYPPLHF. The DNA for the CDR3 is TGCGCCAGCAGTTTGACAGGGTACCCACCCCTCCACTTT.

The J gene is TRBJ1-6, the V gene TRBV19; 7 nucleotides align to TRBD1. Germline CDR1 and CDR2: LNHDA and SQIVND (reference sequence). J gave up 7 bases and V 0 bases, and 3 bases lay outside the gene matches. The CDR3 extends over 15 amino acids. CDR3 nucleotide sequence: TGTGCCAGTAGTATAGAGGAGACAGGGAATTCACCCCTCCACTTT. It yields the protein CASSIEETGNSPLHF.

The chain joins TRBV5-1 to TRBJ1-4, with TRBD1 matching 8 bases. The V segment lost 3 bases and the J segment 5 bases; nucleotides outside the gene matches: 6. The CDR3 has 15 residues. The V gene's germline CDR1 is SGHRS and CDR2 YFSETQ. The CDR3 protein is CASSSYRDRNEKLFF. CDR3 DNA sequence: TGCGCCAGCAGCTCGTACCGGGACAGGAATGAAAAACTGTTTTTT.

The chain uses TRBV6-5 and TRBJ1-5; possible D gene TRBD1, 6 bases. Looked up from germline, CDR1 is MNHEY and CDR2 is SVGAGI. The germline V and J ends were trimmed by 8 bases and 4 bases, with 15 bases remaining between them. CDR3 length: 14 residues. The CDR3 region is CASLTGSSNQPQHF. The CDR3, as DNA: TGTGCCAGCCTCACAGGGTCTTCGAATCAGCCCCAGCATTTT.

The J gene is TRBJ1-2, the V gene TRBV19; the match to TRBD1 covers 9 bases. J gave up 2 bases and V 4 bases, and 5 bases lay outside the gene matches. The CDR3 length is 15 residues. Looked up from germline, CDR1 is LNHDA and CDR2 is SQIVND (reference sequence). The CDR3 loop is CASSSRQGVNYGYTF. As DNA, the CDR3 is TGTGCCAGTAGTAGCCGACAGGGGGTAAACTATGGCTACACCTTC.

A word on this clone: In the same sample, other DNA sequences code for this CDR3. The chain recombines TRBV12-3 or TRBV12-4 with TRBJ2-3; D remains unclear. This CDR3 has 11 residues. V was clipped by 6 bases and J by 5 bases, with 6 bases between them. The CDR3 nucleotides are TGTGCCAGCAGCCCGGGAGATACGCAGTATTTT. This translates into CASSPGDTQYF.

This clone showed up just once. This chain connects TRBV19 to TRBJ2-7; TRBD2 aligns across 8 bases. J lost 6 bases, V lost 3 bases, and 16 bases had no gene match. From germline, CDR1 is LNHDA and CDR2 SQIVND (reference sequence). The CDR3 length is 17 residues. The DNA for the CDR3 is TGTGCCAGTAGTATTAGGTTAGCGGGGACTCCTCGGCTCGAGCAGTACTTC. It translates to CASSIRLAGTPRLEQYF.

J is TRBJ2-7 and V is TRBV5-4; TRBD1 matches at 7 bases. V shed 0 bases and J 0 bases; nucleotides not matched to a gene: 3. Per the germline V gene, CDR1 is SGHNT and CDR2 is YYREEE (reference sequence). This CDR3 has 15 amino acids. As DNA, the CDR3 is TGTGCCAGCAGCTTGGTAGGGGGCTACTCCTACGAGCAGTACTTC. It specifies CASSLVGGYSYEQYF.

The chain has TRBV14 and TRBJ1-2; maybe TRBD1 (5 bases). In germline, CDR1 is SGHDN, CDR2 FVKESK. Between the trimmed V and J ends, which lost 0 bases and 6 bases, there was a span of 11 bases. This CDR3 contains 14 residues. The CDR3 nucleotides read TGTGCCAGCAGCCAAGAGGTGGGAGGGGATGGCTACACCTTC. Its protein is CASSQEVGGDGYTF.

This clone was seen once. The chain uses TRBV5-8 and TRBJ1-6; possibly TRBD1 for D (5 bases). Per the germline V gene, CDR1 is SGHTS and CDR2 is YDEGEE. The CDR3 is 15 amino acids. The ends were cut back, 3 bases at V and 4 bases at J, with 11 bases in the middle. The CDR3 spells CASSSRTRYNSPLHF. DNA of the CDR3: TGTGCCAGCAGCTCCCGGACACGTTATAATTCACCCCTCCACTTT.